The 4 T cell receptor beta chains given below trace back to one sample, sequenced in a study of T cells in Graves' hyperthyroidism and ophthalmopathy. Researchers took RNA transcripts and amplified the TCR beta CDR3 regions from them. First-round RT-PCR with HTBI primers amplified the TCR CDR3 region. MiXCR, run by TCRdb on the multiplex PCR reads, gives a single entry per CDR3 protein. The table records 500,000 to 550,000 distinct CDR3 sequences, 20% to 25% of them present only once. The sample comprised blood. The receptors stem from a man between 18 and 29 years old with Graves' hyperthyroidism.

This clonotype was observed many times. J is TRBJ1-1 and V is TRBV5-1, with unresolved D. With 1 base removed from V and 8 bases from J, the gap between germline ends came to 12 bases. The CDR3 runs 13 residues. Germline values: CDR1 SGHRS, CDR2 YFSETQ. CDR3 coding DNA: TGCGCCAGCAGCTTGAGGACGGCGACGGAAGCTTTCTTT. Protein: CASSLRTATEAFF.

This clonotype was seen a single time. The V gene is TRBV6-1, the J gene TRBJ2-2; weak D call: TRBD2 (6 bases). This CDR3 comprises 13 residues. Deletions cut 4 bases from V and 6 bases from J, with 9 bases between. Germline V gene lookup returns CDR1 MNHNS and CDR2 SASEGT. The CDR3 loop reads CASSVRDSGELFF. CDR3 DNA sequence: TGTGCCAGCAGTGTCAGGGACTCCGGGGAGCTGTTTTTT.

The genes are TRBV2 and TRBJ1-2; D perhaps matches TRBD1 (6 bases). V was trimmed by 5 bases and J by 0 bases, leaving 13 bases between them. The CDR3 sequence is 15 residues long. From germline, CDR1 is SNHLY and CDR2 FYNNEI. DNA for the CDR3: TGTGCCAGCAGTATTCAGGGGAACGCTAACTATGGCTACACCTTC. It translates to CASSIQGNANYGYTF. Using reference TRBV2 and TRBJ1-2 for the parts outside the CDR3, the full variable domain is EPEVTQTPSHQVTQMGQEVILRCVPISNHLYFYWYRQILGQKVEFLVSFYNNEISEKSEIFDDQFSVERPDGSNFTLKIRSTKLEDSAMYFCASSIQGNANYGYTFGSGTRLTVV.

The CDR3 nucleotides are TGTGCCAGCAGCCCTGCGGCGCGGGGCTATGGCTACACCTTC. As protein: CASSPAARGYGYTF. The J gene is TRBJ1-2, the V gene TRBV7-9; no reliable D call. CDR1 and CDR2 (germline): SEHNR, FQNEAQ (reference sequence). CDR3 length: 14 residues. The V gene lost 5 bases and the J gene lost 4 bases, with 14 bases spanning the gap. Full variable domain (rest looked up from reference TRBV7-9 and TRBJ1-2): DTGVSQNPRHKITKRGQNVTFRCDPISEHNRLYWYRQTLGQGPEFLTYFQNEAQLEKSRLLSDRFSAERPKGSFSTLEIQRTEQGDSAMYLCASSPAARGYGYTFGSGTRLTVV.